The rows below give T cell receptor beta chains drawn from one sample of a study of response to subunit inactivated influenza vaccine. TCRdb redid the calling of the RT-PCR reads with MiXCR, one entry per CDR3 protein. Of about 830,000 distinct CDR3 sequences listed, about 18% are singletons. The material sequenced was PBMCs from blood, taken around 5 days after vaccination. Receptors were obtained from a man aged 50 to 59 who received an inactivated influenza vaccine. Each CDR3 is given with its conserved first and last residue. D genes are given only for firm matches. Clone size, where shown, is once, few, many, or a class for clones that have expanded.

j_call,v_call,cdr3_length,clone_size,d_call,cdr3_nt,cdr3_aa
TRBJ2-5,TRBV9,14,-,TRBD2,TGTGCCAGCAGCGTAGCTAGCGGGCAAGAGACCCAGTACTTC,CASSVASGQETQYF
TRBJ2-3,TRBV10-3,12,-,-,TGTGCCATCAGTGCGATGGTCGAACCGCAGTATTTT,CAISAMVEPQYF
TRBJ1-1,TRBV2,11,-,-,TGTGCCAGCCCCTCTAACACTGAAGCTTTCTTT,CASPSNTEAFF
TRBJ1-2,TRBV20-1,13,few,-,TGCAGTGCTAACCGGAGAGGTTACTATGGCTACACCTTC,CSANRRGYYGYTF
TRBJ1-1,TRBV11-2,13,-,-,TGTGCCAGCAGCTTCACAGGGAAGATTCAAGCTTTCTTT,CASSFTGKIQAFF
TRBJ2-7,TRBV6-1,13,few,TRBD2,TGTGCCAGCAGCCAAGGACTAGCGGGATCTCGGTACTTC,CASSQGLAGSRYF
TRBJ2-7,TRBV27,15,-,-,TGTGCCAGCAGTCCGTTTGCGGAACTCTCCTACGAGCTGTACTTC,CASSPFAELSYELYF
TRBJ2-1,TRBV20-1,13,-,TRBD1,TGCAGTGCTAGAGACGGGACAGTGGGATTCGGATTCTTC,CSARDGTVGFGFF
TRBJ2-7,TRBV7-9,13,-,-,TGTGCCAGCAGCTTAACCGACGGACAAACCCAGTACTTC,CASSLTDGQTQYF
TRBJ1-5,TRBV27,15,few,-,TGTGCCAGCAGTTTACAGGGTCAAGGCAATCAGCCCCAGCATTTT,CASSLQGQGNQPQHF
TRBJ1-5,TRBV7-8,14,few,-,TGTGCCAGCAGCTCAATCAGGGCGGGCCAGCCCCAGCATTTT,CASSSIRAGQPQHF
TRBJ1-1,TRBV7-9,14,-,-,TGTGCCAGCAGCGAACCGGGGTGGGACACTGAAGCTTTCTTT,CASSEPGWDTEAFF
TRBJ2-7,TRBV7-2,13,-,-,TGTGCCAGCAGCCCCTTCTCCTGGGACGAGCAGTACTTC,CASSPFSWDEQYF
TRBJ2-2,TRBV29-1,14,-,-,TGCAGCGTTGAGGGGGCGACGAACACCGGGGAGCTGTTTTTT,CSVEGATNTGELFF
TRBJ2-5,TRBV29-1,15,many,TRBD1,TGCAGCGTTACTCGGGACAGGGGGCGTGGGGAGACCCAGTACTTC,CSVTRDRGRGETQYF
TRBJ2-5,TRBV20-1,13,few,-,TGCAGTGCGGGAAAGACAGACCAAGAGACCCAGTACTTC,CSAGKTDQETQYF
TRBJ1-2,TRBV4-2,15,many,TRBD1,TGTGCCAGCAGCCACGGACAGGACGGGTCCTATGGCTACACCTTC,CASSHGQDGSYGYTF
TRBJ2-5,TRBV20-1,15,-,-,TGCAGTGCTTCCACCCCCGTGGAGAACCAAGAGACCCAGTACTTC,CSASTPVENQETQYF
TRBJ2-1,TRBV24-1,14,-,-,TGTGCCACCAGTGAACGGCTAGCCCTCAATGAGCAGTTCTTC,CATSERLALNEQFF
TRBJ2-7,TRBV5-1,14,many,TRBD2,TGCGCCAGCAGCTTGGCCGGGACTAGCGACGAGCAGTACTTC,CASSLAGTSDEQYF
TRBJ1-6,TRBV7-2,17,few,TRBD1,TGTGCCAGCAGCCCGGCAGGGGGCGCTTCCTATAATTCACCCCTCCACTTT,CASSPAGGASYNSPLHF
TRBJ2-7,TRBV27,12,-,TRBD1,TGTGCCAGCAGGGACAGGCACTACGAGCAGTACTTC,CASRDRHYEQYF
TRBJ2-1,TRBV12-3/TRBV12-4,13,many,TRBD1,TGTGCCAGCCGGGACAGGGTCTACAATGAGCAGTTCTTC,CASRDRVYNEQFF
TRBJ2-1,TRBV5-1,16,many,-,TGCGCCAGCAGCTCCCCCGGCGAGGACCCCTACAATGAGCAGTTCTTC,CASSSPGEDPYNEQFF
TRBJ2-2,TRBV5-1,13,few,-,TGCGCCAGCAGGGGGCCGAGCACCGGGGAGCTGTTTTTT,CASRGPSTGELFF
TRBJ2-7,TRBV25-1,11,-,-,TGTGCCAGCAGTTTTAAGGGCGAGCAGTACTTC,CASSFKGEQYF
TRBJ2-3,TRBV20-1,13,few,-,TGCAGTGCTGGAGGACGGGGCACAGATACGCAGTATTTT,CSAGGRGTDTQYF
TRBJ2-6,TRBV30,19,-,-,TGTGCCTGGAGGGAAGAGGGAGTTGTTAGACTTTCTGGGGCCAACGTCCTGACTTTC,CAWREEGVVRLSGANVLTF
TRBJ2-7,TRBV6-2/TRBV6-3,14,few,-,TGTGCCAGCAGTTACCCTGGGCCCGCATCCGAGCAGTACTTC,CASSYPGPASEQYF
TRBJ1-3,TRBV12-3/TRBV12-4,15,-,-,TGTGCCAGCCTGACCACCCTTCATCCTGGAAACACCATATATTTT,CASLTTLHPGNTIYF
TRBJ2-3,TRBV3-1,15,few,-,TGTGCCAGCAGCCAAACCCGGGCCCCTGCGGATACGCAGTATTTT,CASSQTRAPADTQYF
TRBJ1-1,TRBV6-2/TRBV6-3,13,-,-,TGTGCCAGCAGGAAGAACAGGGTCACTGAAGCTTTCTTT,CASRKNRVTEAFF
TRBJ2-1,TRBV6-1,15,-,-,TGTGCCAGCAGGCCGGGACACCGGTTATACAATGAGCAGTTCTTC,CASRPGHRLYNEQFF
TRBJ2-7,TRBV21-1,18,-,-,TGTGCCAGCAGCAAAGCCGTTAGCGGAGCCCTTCCCCCGTACGAGCAGTACTTC,CASSKAVSGALPPYEQYF
TRBJ2-3,TRBV5-6,14,-,-,TGTGCCAGCAGGCGCAGATCTAGCACAGATACGCAGTATTTT,CASRRRSSTDTQYF
TRBJ2-5,TRBV4-3,15,few,-,TGCGCCAGCAGCCAAGGGGGGAGGAGGGGGGAGACCCAGTACTTC,CASSQGGRRGETQYF
TRBJ2-7,TRBV4-3,15,many,TRBD2,TGCGCCAGCAGCCAAGTGGGGGGGAGCTCCTACGAGCAGTACTTC,CASSQVGGSSYEQYF
TRBJ2-2,TRBV12-3/TRBV12-4,12,-,-,TGTGCCAGCACCACTAACACCGGGGAGCTGTTTTTT,CASTTNTGELFF
TRBJ1-4,TRBV2,13,-,-,TGTGCCAGCAGTTACAGGGAGGATGAAAAACTGTTTTTT,CASSYREDEKLFF
TRBJ2-5,TRBV15,14,few,-,TGTGCCACCAGCAGCCGGGCTGACCAAGAGACCCAGTACTTC,CATSSRADQETQYF
TRBJ2-3,TRBV9,16,-,-,TGTGCCAGCAGCAGACGACAGGCTAGTGGCACAGATACGCAGTATTTT,CASSRRQASGTDTQYF
TRBJ1-2,TRBV10-3,17,few,TRBD1,TGTGCCATCAGTGAGTCGAGAGAGGGACAGGAGAACTATGGCTACACCTTC,CAISESREGQENYGYTF
TRBJ2-1,TRBV7-9,17,few,-,TGTGCCAGCAGCTCCCCGCGGGCGGACGGACTTCGCAATGAGCAGTTCTTC,CASSSPRADGLRNEQFF
TRBJ1-2,TRBV28,13,-,TRBD1,TGTGCCAGCAGCAAGTTGGACAGGGGCGGCTACACCTTC,CASSKLDRGGYTF
TRBJ2-3,TRBV6-5,16,few,-,TGTGCCAGCAGTTACTCGACTCGATTAAGCACAGATACGCAGTATTTT,CASSYSTRLSTDTQYF
TRBJ2-5,TRBV21-1,17,-,-,TGTGCCAGCAGCAAAGTCCTAGGGCAGCTCTTTGAAGAGACCCAGTACTTC,CASSKVLGQLFEETQYF
TRBJ2-1,TRBV25-1,14,many,TRBD1,TGTGCCAGCAGTGGCCAGGGGGCTCGGAATGAGCAGTTCTTC,CASSGQGARNEQFF
TRBJ2-7,TRBV4-3,15,few,-,TGCGCCAGCAGCCAAGTCATAGGGGGGAGCTACGAGCAGTACTTC,CASSQVIGGSYEQYF
TRBJ2-6,TRBV7-9,17,-,-,TGTGCCAGCAGCTTAGCTTGGGGGAGCTCTGGGGCCAACGTCCTGACTTTC,CASSLAWGSSGANVLTF
TRBJ1-6,TRBV18,14,once,-,TGTGCCAGCTCACCACGGAGGGGCAATTCACCCCTCCACTTT,CASSPRRGNSPLHF
TRBJ1-2,TRBV12-3/TRBV12-4,15,-,TRBD1,TGTGCCAGCAGTTTAGTTCCTTCGACAGGGTTGGGCTACACCTTC,CASSLVPSTGLGYTF
TRBJ2-7,TRBV20-1,16,few,TRBD2,TGCAGTGCTAGAGATCCGGGACTAGCGGACCCCTACGAGCAGTACTTC,CSARDPGLADPYEQYF
TRBJ2-3,TRBV20-1,16,many,-,TGCAGTGCAATTCACCCGTGGGAGGTGGTGGCAGATACGCAGTATTTT,CSAIHPWEVVADTQYF
TRBJ2-7,TRBV5-8,17,few,TRBD2,TGTGCCAGCAGCTTGGGCAAACGACTAGCGGGTCTCTCCGAGCAGTACTTC,CASSLGKRLAGLSEQYF
TRBJ2-7,TRBV5-5,16,few,TRBD1,TGTGCCAGCAGCAGACCAGGCGGGACAGGGCGCTACGAGCAGTACTTC,CASSRPGGTGRYEQYF
TRBJ2-1,TRBV20-1,18,few,-,TGCAGTGCTAGTGATATGGGCCCTAGGGGGAGGGGTGTGGATGAGCAGTTCTTC,CSASDMGPRGRGVDEQFF
TRBJ1-2,TRBV5-1,14,-,TRBD1,TGCGCCAGCAGCCCGGACAGGGGGCACTATGGCTACACCTTC,CASSPDRGHYGYTF